This T cell receptor beta chain was observed in a study of technical replicates of blood from a few donors. Some clones are missing from TCRdb's copy, which holds only in-frame ones; the method was immunoSEQ multiplex PCR. This sample has some 70,000 clones, with about 97% found just once. The specimen was T cells isolated from PBMCs. This receptor was taken from a human donor in good health.

The CDR3 coding sequence is TGTGCCAGCAGCTTTAGCGGGAGCCCCTACAATGAGCAGTTCTTC. Translated, it gives CASSFSGSPYNEQFF. The chain is built from TRBV7-3 and TRBJ2-1; TRBD2 matches 9 bases. CDR1 SGHTA and CDR2 FQGTGA come from the germline V gene. The CDR3 runs 15 residues. J was trimmed by 2 bases and V by 3 bases; bases with no gene match: 2.